The clone carrying this T cell receptor (beta chain) was recorded at least ten times. TCRdb recomputed calls from the 5' RACE reads with MiXCR, one row per CDR3 protein. The repertoire holds more than 25,000 distinct CDR3 sequences, 5.7% seen once, with more than 5% in the top ten. The CDR3 length is 11 residues. The ends were cut back, 6 bases at V and 9 bases at J, with 12 bases in the middle. CDR1 and CDR2 (germline): SNHLY, FYNNEI. This sample was included in a study of early T cells in non-severe SARS-CoV-2 infection. V gene TRBV2 combines with J gene TRBJ2-7, with a possible D match to TRBD2 (6 bases). This receptor was taken from an adult who was a healthcare worker with PCR-confirmed SARS-CoV-2 infection or an uninfected control (not recorded which). Sequencing input: whole blood. CDR3 sequence: CASREGSGQYF. CDR3 nucleotide sequence: TGTGCCAGCAGGGAGGGTTCTGGGCAGTACTTC.